Following are 21 T cell receptor beta chains from one sample sequenced in a study of OX40 agonist ivuxolimab in advanced cancers. Assay used: immunoSEQ multiplex PCR; TCRdb lists only in-frame clones, some missing. The data hold about 14,000 clones, with around 80% observed a single time. The material was CD4+ or CD8+ T cells sorted from blood, obtained in a trial of the OX40 agonist ivuxolimab. The receptors originated from an adult with an advanced solid tumor such as melanoma, head and neck, liver or kidney cancer.

A note on this clone: At one end the junction does not follow the germline gene, possibly because of a read error. V and J are TRBV7-8 and TRBJ2-3; a possible D gene is TRBD2 (5 bases). CDR1 and CDR2 (germline): SGHVS, FQNEAQ. The CDR3 extends over 14 amino acids. The CDR3 sequence: CASTLTGFTDTQYF. DNA of the CDR3: TGTGCCAGCACCTTAACGGGATTCACAGATACGCAGTATTTT.

The chain combines TRBV2 with TRBJ2-5, with D perhaps TRBD1 (5 bases). This CDR3 is 18 amino acids long. V was trimmed by 1 base and J by 0 bases, leaving 18 bases between them. Germline V gene lookup returns CDR1 SNHLY and CDR2 FYNNEI. The CDR3: CASSEEGLGPGYQETQYF. DNA of the CDR3: TGTGCCAGCAGTGAAGAGGGGTTGGGGCCCGGGTACCAAGAGACCCAGTACTTC.

The V and J genes are TRBV9 and TRBJ1-1; possible D gene TRBD1, 5 bases. This CDR3 is 14 amino acids long. Germline lookup yields CDR1 SGDLS and CDR2 YYNGEE. V was clipped by 4 bases and J by 0 bases, with 10 bases between them. The CDR3 sequence: CASSPGHVNTEAFF. The CDR3 bases are TGTGCCAGCAGCCCCGGACATGTGAACACTGAAGCTTTCTTT.

Points on this clone: One end of the junction fails to match germline, which may point to a read error. The chain links TRBV6-4 to TRBJ2-1; 11 bases align to TRBD2. The CDR3 runs 14 residues. Germline lookup yields CDR1 MRHNA and CDR2 SNTAGT. The CDR3, as DNA: TGTGCCAGCAGTCCCGGGACTAGCGGCAATGGGCAGTTCTTC. Translation gives CASSPGTSGNGQFF.

The chain has TRBV5-1 and TRBJ2-5; D is possibly TRBD1 (6 bases). CDR3 length equals 14 residues. Germline V gives CDR1 SGHRS, CDR2 YFSETQ. The ends were cut back, 4 bases at V and 5 bases at J, with 15 bases in the middle. The CDR3 protein is CASSHTGYGETQYF. The CDR3 DNA reads TGCGCCAGCAGCCACACAGGGTACGGGGAGACCCAGTACTTC.

V is TRBV27 and J is TRBJ1-5, with TRBD1 matching 7 bases. Trimming cost V 5 bases and J 3 bases; bases outside gene matches: 7. Germline V gives CDR1 MNHEY, CDR2 SMNVEV (reference sequence). The CDR3 is 15 residues long. The CDR3 DNA is TGTGCCAGCAGTAAGCCGGGACAGCTCAATCAGCCCCAGCATTTT. Translation gives CASSKPGQLNQPQHF.

V usage is TRBV2 and J usage is TRBJ2-5, with 8 bases aligning to TRBD2. The end of the DNA is better explained by TRBJ2-7, so the J call may be wrong. CDR1 and CDR2 from the germline V gene are SNHLY and FYNNEI. This CDR3 spans 15 amino acids. CDR3 protein: CASSPRSGGVYEQYF. DNA of the CDR3: TGTGCCAGCAGCCCGAGGAGCGGGGGAGTTTACGAGCAGTACTTC.

This chain connects TRBV6-5 to TRBJ1-2, with D perhaps matching TRBD1 (6 bases). Looked up from germline, CDR1 is MNHEY and CDR2 is SVGAGI. Deletions cut 2 bases from V and 7 bases from J, with 14 bases between. The CDR3 has 14 amino acids. The CDR3 DNA is TGTGCCAGCAGTTACGGTGGGGGCGCGCTTGGCTACACCTTC. This gives the protein CASSYGGGALGYTF.

The chain uses TRBV6-4 and TRBJ2-1; 9 nucleotides align to TRBD2. Germline V gene data show CDR1 as MRHNA and CDR2 as SNTAGT. The CDR3 runs 16 residues. After removal of 3 bases from V and 8 bases from J, the junction contained 11 bases not matched to a gene. The CDR3 DNA reads as TGTGCCAGCAGTGAAATTGGCGGGGGGGAATTCGATGAGCAGTTCTTC. Protein: CASSEIGGGEFDEQFF.

V usage is TRBV19 and J usage is TRBJ2-7; 7 bases are shared with TRBD1. The V segment lost 9 bases and the J segment 2 bases; nucleotides outside the gene matches: 4. The CDR3 has 12 residues. The germline CDR1 and CDR2 sequences are LNHDA and SQIVND (reference sequence). As DNA, the CDR3 is TGTGCCAGCCGGGACAGCGCCTACGAGCAGTACTTC. Protein sequence: CASRDSAYEQYF.

J is TRBJ1-1 and V is TRBV27; D is possibly TRBD1 (5 bases). Per germline, CDR1 MNHEY and CDR2 SMNVEV (reference sequence). CDR3 length equals 14 residues. With 2 bases removed from V and 1 base from J, the gap between germline ends came to 8 bases. The CDR3, as DNA: TGTGCCAGCAGTTTAGCGGGGACGAACACTGAAGCTTTCTTT. Protein product: CASSLAGTNTEAFF.

The rearrangement joins TRBV5-6 to TRBJ2-7, with D unresolved. Germline CDR1 SGHDT, CDR2 YYEEEE. V lost 0 bases and J lost 6, with 10 bases in between. The CDR3 has 13 residues. CDR3 sequence (DNA): TGTGCCAGCAGCTTGGTGACACCCCTCGAGCAGTACTTC. This encodes CASSLVTPLEQYF.

This clone came up a few times. The chain has TRBV10-1 and TRBJ2-2; no clear D gene. Germline loops: CDR1 WNHNN, CDR2 SYGVQD (reference sequence). The length of the CDR3 is 12 residues. The germline V and J ends were trimmed by 4 bases and 6 bases, with 6 bases remaining between them. The DNA of the CDR3 is TGCGCCAGCAGTGCCGACTCCGGGGAGCTGTTTTTT. Encoded protein: CASSADSGELFF.

This chain links TRBV2 with TRBJ1-1; the D is unclear. The germline V gene has CDR1 SNHLY and CDR2 FYNNEI. The CDR3 covers 10 residues. Trimming took off 5 bases at V and 8 bases at J, with 6 bases between the two ends. For the CDR3, the DNA is TGTGCCAGCAGTTTGGGGGAAGCTTTCTTT. Its translation is CASSLGEAFF.

The chain combines TRBV19 with TRBJ2-5; D may match TRBD1 or TRBD2 (5 bases each). CDR1 and CDR2 (germline): LNHDA, SQIVND (reference sequence). Trimming stripped 3 bases from V and 2 bases from J, with 13 bases between. The CDR3 spans 15 residues. The CDR3 here is CASSMEAGQQETQYF. The CDR3, as DNA: TGTGCCAGTAGTATGGAGGCAGGGCAGCAAGAGACCCAGTACTTC.

Comment on this clone: This is likely an artifact of a read error, given a far larger clone one base away. This sequence joins TRBV5-1 and TRBJ2-7, with D perhaps TRBD1 or TRBD2 (5 bases each). The CDR3 has 15 residues. In germline, CDR1 is SGHRS, CDR2 YFSETQ. Between the trimmed V and J ends, which lost 4 bases and 0 bases, there was a span of 14 bases. The CDR3: CASSNRDRCSYEQYF. CDR3 bases: TGCGCCAGCAGCAACCGGGACCGATGCTCCTACGAGCAGTACTTC.

This sequence joins TRBV27 and TRBJ1-1; D ambiguous. The CDR3 extends over 14 amino acids. V lost 2 bases, J lost 2 bases, and 9 bases lay in between. Germline lookup yields CDR1 MNHEY and CDR2 SMNVEV (reference sequence). CDR3 protein: CASSLGPGNTEAFF. Here the CDR3 DNA reads TGTGCCAGCAGTTTAGGGCCAGGAAACACTGAAGCTTTCTTT.

The CDR3, as DNA: TGCGCCAGCAGTCAGCGACTGAACACCGGGGAGCTGTTTTTT. Its protein is CASSQRLNTGELFF. V and J are TRBV4-1 and TRBJ2-2; D gene uncertain. Germline V gives CDR1 MGHRA, CDR2 YSYEKL. The CDR3 has 14 amino acids. Trimming removed 6 bases from V and 1 base from J, with 9 bases in between.

Notes on this clone: The junction differs from germline at one of its ends, possibly a read error. The chain links TRBV27 to TRBJ2-7; TRBD1 agrees at 9 bases. The CDR3 consists of 15 residues. Looked up from germline, CDR1 is MNHEY and CDR2 is SMNVEV (reference sequence). Written as DNA, the CDR3 is TGTGCCAGCAGTTCCCCGGGACAGGGCTCCCACGAGCAGTACTTC. Its protein is CASSSPGQGSHEQYF.

The chain uses TRBV7-9 and TRBJ2-1; 7 bases fit TRBD2. The CDR3 has 13 residues. V shed 7 bases, J shed 7 bases, and the junction held 7 bases outside the gene matches. Germline V gene lookup returns CDR1 SEHNR and CDR2 FQNEAQ (reference sequence). Here the CDR3 DNA reads TGTGCCAGCATCCTCCTCGGGGGGAATGAGCAGTTCTTC. This codes for CASILLGGNEQFF.

The rearrangement joins TRBV7-9 to TRBJ2-7; 10 positions agree with TRBD1. The V segment lost 5 bases and the J segment 6 bases; nucleotides outside the gene matches: 4. Looked up from germline, CDR1 is SEHNR and CDR2 is FQNEAQ (reference sequence). The CDR3 extends over 13 amino acids. In nucleotides, the CDR3 is TGTGCCAGCAGCCCAGGGACAGGGGTCGAGCAGTACTTC. Residues: CASSPGTGVEQYF.